This is a list of T cell receptor beta chains from one sample in a study of T-cell reconstitution after alpha-beta-depleted transplantation in children. TCRdb re-analysed the PCR reads in MiXCR, keeping a single row per CDR3 protein. The sample records 200,000 to 250,000 distinct CDR3 sequences, roughly 9.1% being singletons. The sequenced sample was PBMCs, mostly from graft donor cells, obtained 360 days after TCRalphabeta/CD19-depleted stem cell transplant. The receptors were gathered from a male patient between 2 and 10 years old who had a stem cell transplant for acute myeloid leukemia, so the T cells may come from the graft donor. The conserved cysteine and the conserved F or W are not part of the CDR3 here. The order of the fields is CDR3 length, V gene, CDR3 protein.

14 TRBV5-1 ASSLGNSGAYNEQF
15 TRBV7-2 ASSLAGLAGISGEQF
13 TRBV6-1 ASSEDPGAVYEQY
13 TRBV7-2 ASSLEPGFISPLH
9 TRBV6-2/TRBV6-3 ASSQGGEQF
12 TRBV7-2 ASSLAQGGETQY
14 TRBV6-5 ASSYSETSGTDTQY
11 TRBV24-1 ATSDSSQETQY
15 TRBV20-1 SARRLEGLSTNEKLF
13 TRBV7-9 ASAIRGVGASGYT
14 TRBV5-1 ASSLAGIRHYNEQF
15 TRBV5-1 ASSFGLAVIHVGELF
10 TRBV29-1 SGKTGDEKLF
11 TRBV7-9 ASSTGYNQPQH
12 TRBV20-1 SAVRDLLYNEQF
10 TRBV18 ASSSEDYGYT